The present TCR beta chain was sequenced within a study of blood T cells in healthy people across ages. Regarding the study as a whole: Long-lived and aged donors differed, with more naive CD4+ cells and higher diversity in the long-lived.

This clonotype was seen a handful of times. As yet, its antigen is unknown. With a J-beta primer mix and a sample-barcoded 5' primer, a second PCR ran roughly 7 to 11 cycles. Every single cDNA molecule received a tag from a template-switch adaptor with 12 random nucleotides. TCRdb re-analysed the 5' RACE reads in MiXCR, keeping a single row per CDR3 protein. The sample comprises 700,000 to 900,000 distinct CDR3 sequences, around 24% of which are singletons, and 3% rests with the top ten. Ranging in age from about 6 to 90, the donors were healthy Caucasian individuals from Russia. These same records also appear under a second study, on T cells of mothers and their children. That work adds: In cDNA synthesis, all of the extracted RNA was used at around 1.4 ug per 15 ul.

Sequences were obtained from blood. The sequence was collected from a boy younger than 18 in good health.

DNA for the CDR3: TGCAGCGTCTCGGGATCGGGACGGGGAAGGAATGAGCAGTTCTTC. Protein: CSVSGSGRGRNEQFF. The V gene is TRBV29-1, the J gene TRBJ2-1, with D possibly being TRBD1 or TRBD2 (5 bases each). Germline V lookup: CDR1 SQVTM, CDR2 ANQGSEA. The CDR3 runs to 15 residues. V lost 6 bases and J lost 7, with 22 bases in between.